This TCR beta chain was recorded in a study of blood T cell repertoires in COVID-19. Study background: From T cells, B-cell-depleted T cells, or PBMCs came the material, which was cDNA or gDNA.

Data came from immunoSEQ multiplex PCR; TCRdb stores just in-frame clones and leaves some out. The top ten clones hold approximately 3.1% of a sample with under 130,000 clones, around 90% of them seen once. This sequence was found in a man over 45 in a cohort sampled during active COVID-19. Sequencing was carried out using peripheral blood.

In DNA form, the CDR3 reads TGCGCCAGCAGCCCCACCCGAGCAGGGATAAACACCGGGGAGCTGTTTTTT. Its translation is CASSPTRAGINTGELFF. J is TRBJ2-2 and V is TRBV5-1, with D possibly TRBD1 on 5 matching bases. Trimming pared 4 bases from V and 2 bases from J, leaving 18 bases between. In germline, CDR1 is SGHRS, CDR2 YFSETQ. CDR3 size: 17 residues.